One sample yielded the 28 T cell receptor beta chains listed below, sequenced in a study of T cell changes during pregnancy in multiple sclerosis. TCRdb's table, derived via immunoSEQ multiplex PCR, lists solely in-frame clones and lacks some. The profile shows tens of thousands of clones, 70% to 90% of them singletons. Sequenced here: CD4+ T cells from peripheral blood mononuclear cells, sampled in the first trimester of pregnancy. These receptors were taken from a female donor with multiple sclerosis, enrolled in a pregnancy study.

The rearrangement uses TRBV6-4 and TRBJ2-1; 7 positions agree with TRBD1. Germline V gene data show CDR1 as MRHNA and CDR2 as SNTAGT. The CDR3 loop spans 13 amino acids. After removal of 6 bases from V and 7 bases from J, the junction contained 6 bases not matched to a gene. This CDR3 is CASSRDSKNEQFF. The CDR3 DNA reads TGTGCCAGCAGCAGGGACAGTAAAAATGAGCAGTTCTTC.

J is TRBJ2-3 and V is TRBV30; TRBD1 matches 7 bases. The CDR3 covers 14 residues. Looked up from germline, CDR1 is GTSNPN and CDR2 is SVGIG (reference sequence). V lost 3 bases to trimming and J lost 5 bases; unmatched junction nucleotides: 8. The CDR3: CAWSPDRVQDTQYF. The CDR3 DNA follows: TGTGCCTGGAGCCCCGACAGGGTCCAAGATACGCAGTATTTT.

This chain connects TRBV28 to TRBJ2-1, with TRBD2 matching 13 bases. The CDR3 runs 15 residues. Germline V lookup: CDR1 MDHEN, CDR2 SYDVKM. Trimming took 3 bases from V and 9 from J; bases not matched to a gene: 5. CDR3 sequence reads: CASSFGLAGVTEQFF. The CDR3 DNA follows: TGTGCCAGCAGTTTCGGACTAGCGGGAGTTACTGAGCAGTTCTTC.

V is TRBV11-2 and J is TRBJ2-7; 8 bases map to TRBD1. CDR3 length: 16 amino acids. Looked up from germline, CDR1 is SGHAT and CDR2 is FQNNGV. Unmatched junction bases numbered 13, after V lost 6 bases and J lost 3 bases. CDR3 protein: CASRALRSGGIYEQYF. CDR3 nucleotides: TGTGCCAGCAGAGCTTTGAGGTCAGGGGGCATCTACGAGCAGTACTTC.

This clone was detected only once. The chain uses TRBV18 and TRBJ2-1, with D uncertain. Germline CDR1 KGHSH, CDR2 LQKENI. Between the trimmed V and J ends, which lost 2 bases and 7 bases, there was a span of 12 bases. This CDR3 spans 14 amino acids. CDR3 DNA: TGTGCCAGCTCACCAAGGCAATCAGCGAATGAGCAGTTCTTC. It is translated as CASSPRQSANEQFF.

A few counts support this clone. The chain has TRBV7-3 and TRBJ1-2; 7 nucleotides match TRBD1. The CDR3 is made up of 14 amino acids. Germline V lookup: CDR1 SGHTA, CDR2 FQGTGA. V shed 4 bases and J 4 bases; nucleotides not matched to a gene: 6. CDR3: CASSSGQRPYGYTF. The CDR3 bases are TGTGCCAGCAGCTCGGGACAGAGACCCTATGGCTACACCTTC.

The chain joins TRBV29-1 to TRBJ2-1, with TRBD2 matching over 15 bases. The germline V gene has CDR1 SQVTM and CDR2 ANQGSEA. The CDR3 runs 15 residues. The V segment lost 6 bases and the J segment 9 bases; nucleotides outside the gene matches: 9. Written as DNA, the CDR3 is TGCAGCGTCGCGGGACTAGCGGGAGGCGTTAGTGAGCAGTTCTTC. It codes for CSVAGLAGGVSEQFF.

The genes are TRBV18 and TRBJ2-7, with 8 bases aligning to TRBD1. J lost 5 bases, V lost 3 bases, and 3 bases had no gene match. This CDR3 comprises 13 residues. CDR1 KGHSH and CDR2 LQKENI come from the germline V gene. CDR3 loop: CASSPDRVHEQYF. CDR3 bases: TGTGCCAGCTCACCGGACAGGGTCCACGAGCAGTACTTC.

This chain's CDR3 is CASSLRAGGATDTQYF. In DNA, the CDR3 is TGCGCCAGCAGCTTGCGGGCAGGGGGCGCGACAGATACGCAGTATTTT. The chain carries TRBV5-1 and TRBJ2-3, with 8 bases lining up with TRBD1. CDR1 is SGHRS and CDR2 is YFSETQ in the germline V gene. The CDR3 length is 16 residues. The ends lost 1 base at V and 3 bases at J; junction bases unmatched: 7.

The rearrangement joins TRBV6-5 to TRBJ2-1; D unresolved. Trimming shortened V by 0 bases and J by 8 bases, and 11 bases separated the two germline ends. CDR1 MNHEY and CDR2 SVGAGI come from the germline V gene. The CDR3 runs to 14 residues. CDR3 DNA: TGTGCCAGCAGTTACTCGAACTCGCAAGATGAGCAGTTCTTC. It is translated as CASSYSNSQDEQFF.

The chain carries TRBV7-9 and TRBJ1-1; no definite D call. There are 15 residues in the CDR3. Germline loops: CDR1 SEHNR, CDR2 FQNEAQ (reference sequence). Trimming shortened V by 3 bases and J by 2 bases, and 13 bases separated the two germline ends. The CDR3, as DNA: TGTGCCAGCAGCTTTAGGACTGGGATAAACACTGAAGCTTTCTTT. It encodes CASSFRTGINTEAFF.

To note about this clone: Other DNA sequences in this sample translate to the same CDR3. The rearrangement uses TRBV30 and TRBJ2-7, with TRBD1 matching over 7 bases. Per germline, CDR1 GTSNPN and CDR2 SVGIG (reference sequence). CDR3 length equals 12 residues. V gave up 5 bases and J gave up 5 bases; unmatched junction bases: 6. The CDR3 loop reads CAWQTGFHEQYF. CDR3 bases: TGTGCCTGGCAGACAGGGTTCCACGAGCAGTACTTC.

The gene calls are TRBV2 and TRBJ1-4; D is ambiguous. The CDR3 sequence is 13 residues long. V lost 6 bases, J lost 4 bases, and 9 bases lay in between. Germline-derived CDR1 and CDR2 are SNHLY and FYNNEI. CDR3 bases: TGTGCCAGCAGCCGGGGAGTTAATGAAAAACTGTTTTTT. Translated: CASSRGVNEKLFF.

This chain uses TRBV28 with TRBJ1-2, with 9 bases identical to TRBD1. The CDR3 loop spans 16 amino acids. CDR1 and CDR2 (germline): MDHEN, SYDVKM. V lost 6 bases to trimming and J lost 4 bases; unmatched junction nucleotides: 12. The CDR3 DNA sequence: TGTGCCAGCAGCCAACAGTCAGGGACAGGGACCTATGGCTACACCTTC. Its translation: CASSQQSGTGTYGYTF.

The V call is TRBV7-2, the J call TRBJ2-2, with 10 nucleotides matching TRBD1. This CDR3 has 15 residues. Germline V lookup: CDR1 SGHTA, CDR2 FQGNSA. Trimming cost V 3 bases and J 4 bases; bases outside gene matches: 2. The CDR3 sequence: CASSLGQGTTGELFF. CDR3 DNA: TGTGCCAGCAGCTTGGGACAGGGGACCACCGGGGAGCTGTTTTTT.

For the CDR3, the DNA is TGTGCCAGCAGCCCTCGGGGGAGCTCTGGAAACACCATATATTTT. Translated, it gives CASSPRGSSGNTIYF. This sequence joins TRBV7-2 and TRBJ1-3; a weak D match, TRBD1 (5 bases). The V end lost 5 bases, the J end lost 0 bases, and 11 bases lay between the germline ends. The CDR3 length is 15 residues. CDR1 SGHTA and CDR2 FQGNSA come from the germline V gene.

The chain couples TRBV7-6 to TRBJ2-7, with TRBD2 matching 11 bases. V shed 5 bases and J 2 bases; nucleotides not matched to a gene: 8. The length of the CDR3 is 16 residues. Germline assignment: CDR1 SGHVS and CDR2 FNYEAQ. CDR3 in amino acids: CASSLSRLAGTYEQYF. CDR3 DNA sequence: TGTGCCAGCAGCCTAAGTAGACTAGCGGGGACCTACGAGCAGTACTTC.

The J gene is TRBJ1-1, the V gene TRBV5-1; D may be TRBD1 (5 bases). In germline, CDR1 is SGHRS, CDR2 YFSETQ. Trimming shortened V by 1 base and J by 4 bases, and 11 bases separated the two germline ends. This CDR3 is 14 amino acids long. Here the CDR3 reads CASSLQGLGTEAFF. The CDR3 DNA reads as TGCGCCAGCAGCTTGCAGGGTCTGGGCACTGAAGCTTTCTTT.

The chain couples TRBV2 to TRBJ2-1, with TRBD1 identical over 12 bases. This CDR3 spans 15 amino acids. The V and J ends lost 5 bases and 6 bases, in that order; junction bases with no gene match: 5. Germline assignment: CDR1 SNHLY and CDR2 FYNNEI. The CDR3 DNA sequence: TGTGCCAGCAGTCTGGGACAGGGGGCCCCCAATGAGCAGTTCTTC. Translation gives CASSLGQGAPNEQFF.

This chain connects TRBV28 to TRBJ1-2, with a weak D call TRBD1 (5 bases). The CDR3 is 16 residues long. Between the trimmed V and J ends, which lost 5 bases and 0 bases, there was a span of 16 bases. CDR1 and CDR2 (germline): MDHEN, SYDVKM. The CDR3 DNA reads as TGTGCCAGCAGTCCGGCGGGGGAAACCTCTAACTATGGCTACACCTTC. Protein product: CASSPAGETSNYGYTF.

V is TRBV5-1 and J is TRBJ1-4; D possibly corresponds to TRBD1 (5 bases). CDR1 SGHRS and CDR2 YFSETQ come from the germline V gene. The ends were cut back, 2 bases at V and 7 bases at J, with 12 bases in the middle. The CDR3 totals 14 residues. The CDR3: CASSLEGVGEKLFF. DNA for the CDR3: TGCGCCAGCAGCTTAGAAGGGGTGGGTGAAAAACTGTTTTTT. Looking up the rest from reference TRBV5-1 and TRBJ1-4 gives the full variable domain: KAGVTQTPRYLIKTRGQQVTLSCSPISGHRSVSWYQQTPGQGLQFLFEYFSETQRNKGNFPGRFSGRQFSNSRSEMNVSTLELGDSALYLCASSLEGVGEKLFFGSGTQLSVL.

The gene calls are TRBV7-9 and TRBJ1-3; the D gene is possibly TRBD1 (5 bases). Germline V gene sequence: CDR1 SEHNR, CDR2 FQNEAQ (reference sequence). CDR3 size: 16 residues. The V gene lost 1 base and the J gene lost 2 bases, with 12 bases spanning the gap. Here the CDR3 reads CASSLEARATGNTIYF. CDR3 coding DNA: TGTGCCAGCAGCTTAGAGGCCAGGGCCACTGGAAACACCATATATTTT.

V is TRBV7-9 and J is TRBJ1-2; D is unclear. Trimming left V 2 bases short and J 8 bases short, with 12 bases between. Per the germline V gene, CDR1 is SEHNR and CDR2 is FQNEAQ (reference sequence). The length of the CDR3 is 13 residues. In DNA form, the CDR3 reads TGTGCCAGCAGCTTATCACAGACCAGGGGCTACACCTTC. Translating gives CASSLSQTRGYTF.

The chain combines TRBV7-2 with TRBJ1-1; D is undetermined. Germline assignment: CDR1 SGHTA and CDR2 FQGNSA. V lost 7 bases, J lost 1 base, and 13 bases lay in between. The CDR3 totals 14 residues. The CDR3, as DNA: TGTGCCAGCACCCCCCGGCGGGGGAACACTGAAGCTTTCTTT. This codes for CASTPRRGNTEAFF.

This chain links TRBV29-1 with TRBJ2-7; 7 nucleotides align to TRBD1. The J segment lost 3 bases and the V segment lost 4 bases, leaving 6 bases of the junction unmatched. The CDR3 length is 13 residues. CDR1 and CDR2 from the germline V gene are SQVTM and ANQGSEA. The CDR3 is CSVVPQGSYEQYF. CDR3 nucleotide sequence: TGCAGCGTTGTACCACAGGGGAGCTACGAGCAGTACTTC.

V usage is TRBV12-5 and J usage is TRBJ2-7; the match to TRBD1 covers 7 bases. Germline trimming cut 1 base from V and 3 bases from J; bases unmatched to any gene: 6. This CDR3 spans 15 amino acids. Germline lookup yields CDR1 LGHNT and CDR2 FRNRAP. The DNA for the CDR3 is TGTGCTAGTGGTTTGGGTCCAGGGGGATACTACGAGCAGTACTTC. Protein sequence: CASGLGPGGYYEQYF.

The gene calls are TRBV5-8 and TRBJ1-2; D might be TRBD1 (5 bases). The CDR3 covers 14 residues. CDR1 and CDR2 (germline): SGHTS, YDEGEE. Trimming left V 0 bases short and J 7 bases short, with 13 bases between. The CDR3 DNA sequence: TGTGCCAGCAGCTTGGCCGGGGGGAGAGCTGGCTACACCTTC. Translated, it gives CASSLAGGRAGYTF.

This rearrangement joins TRBV18 to TRBJ2-7; maybe TRBD1 (5 bases). The CDR3 is 14 amino acids. Germline V gene lookup returns CDR1 KGHSH and CDR2 LQKENI. V lost 3 bases and J 1 base, leaving 10 bases between the germline ends. The CDR3 protein is CASSPSYRSYEQYF. The CDR3 DNA follows: TGTGCCAGCTCACCGTCGTACAGGTCCTACGAGCAGTACTTC.